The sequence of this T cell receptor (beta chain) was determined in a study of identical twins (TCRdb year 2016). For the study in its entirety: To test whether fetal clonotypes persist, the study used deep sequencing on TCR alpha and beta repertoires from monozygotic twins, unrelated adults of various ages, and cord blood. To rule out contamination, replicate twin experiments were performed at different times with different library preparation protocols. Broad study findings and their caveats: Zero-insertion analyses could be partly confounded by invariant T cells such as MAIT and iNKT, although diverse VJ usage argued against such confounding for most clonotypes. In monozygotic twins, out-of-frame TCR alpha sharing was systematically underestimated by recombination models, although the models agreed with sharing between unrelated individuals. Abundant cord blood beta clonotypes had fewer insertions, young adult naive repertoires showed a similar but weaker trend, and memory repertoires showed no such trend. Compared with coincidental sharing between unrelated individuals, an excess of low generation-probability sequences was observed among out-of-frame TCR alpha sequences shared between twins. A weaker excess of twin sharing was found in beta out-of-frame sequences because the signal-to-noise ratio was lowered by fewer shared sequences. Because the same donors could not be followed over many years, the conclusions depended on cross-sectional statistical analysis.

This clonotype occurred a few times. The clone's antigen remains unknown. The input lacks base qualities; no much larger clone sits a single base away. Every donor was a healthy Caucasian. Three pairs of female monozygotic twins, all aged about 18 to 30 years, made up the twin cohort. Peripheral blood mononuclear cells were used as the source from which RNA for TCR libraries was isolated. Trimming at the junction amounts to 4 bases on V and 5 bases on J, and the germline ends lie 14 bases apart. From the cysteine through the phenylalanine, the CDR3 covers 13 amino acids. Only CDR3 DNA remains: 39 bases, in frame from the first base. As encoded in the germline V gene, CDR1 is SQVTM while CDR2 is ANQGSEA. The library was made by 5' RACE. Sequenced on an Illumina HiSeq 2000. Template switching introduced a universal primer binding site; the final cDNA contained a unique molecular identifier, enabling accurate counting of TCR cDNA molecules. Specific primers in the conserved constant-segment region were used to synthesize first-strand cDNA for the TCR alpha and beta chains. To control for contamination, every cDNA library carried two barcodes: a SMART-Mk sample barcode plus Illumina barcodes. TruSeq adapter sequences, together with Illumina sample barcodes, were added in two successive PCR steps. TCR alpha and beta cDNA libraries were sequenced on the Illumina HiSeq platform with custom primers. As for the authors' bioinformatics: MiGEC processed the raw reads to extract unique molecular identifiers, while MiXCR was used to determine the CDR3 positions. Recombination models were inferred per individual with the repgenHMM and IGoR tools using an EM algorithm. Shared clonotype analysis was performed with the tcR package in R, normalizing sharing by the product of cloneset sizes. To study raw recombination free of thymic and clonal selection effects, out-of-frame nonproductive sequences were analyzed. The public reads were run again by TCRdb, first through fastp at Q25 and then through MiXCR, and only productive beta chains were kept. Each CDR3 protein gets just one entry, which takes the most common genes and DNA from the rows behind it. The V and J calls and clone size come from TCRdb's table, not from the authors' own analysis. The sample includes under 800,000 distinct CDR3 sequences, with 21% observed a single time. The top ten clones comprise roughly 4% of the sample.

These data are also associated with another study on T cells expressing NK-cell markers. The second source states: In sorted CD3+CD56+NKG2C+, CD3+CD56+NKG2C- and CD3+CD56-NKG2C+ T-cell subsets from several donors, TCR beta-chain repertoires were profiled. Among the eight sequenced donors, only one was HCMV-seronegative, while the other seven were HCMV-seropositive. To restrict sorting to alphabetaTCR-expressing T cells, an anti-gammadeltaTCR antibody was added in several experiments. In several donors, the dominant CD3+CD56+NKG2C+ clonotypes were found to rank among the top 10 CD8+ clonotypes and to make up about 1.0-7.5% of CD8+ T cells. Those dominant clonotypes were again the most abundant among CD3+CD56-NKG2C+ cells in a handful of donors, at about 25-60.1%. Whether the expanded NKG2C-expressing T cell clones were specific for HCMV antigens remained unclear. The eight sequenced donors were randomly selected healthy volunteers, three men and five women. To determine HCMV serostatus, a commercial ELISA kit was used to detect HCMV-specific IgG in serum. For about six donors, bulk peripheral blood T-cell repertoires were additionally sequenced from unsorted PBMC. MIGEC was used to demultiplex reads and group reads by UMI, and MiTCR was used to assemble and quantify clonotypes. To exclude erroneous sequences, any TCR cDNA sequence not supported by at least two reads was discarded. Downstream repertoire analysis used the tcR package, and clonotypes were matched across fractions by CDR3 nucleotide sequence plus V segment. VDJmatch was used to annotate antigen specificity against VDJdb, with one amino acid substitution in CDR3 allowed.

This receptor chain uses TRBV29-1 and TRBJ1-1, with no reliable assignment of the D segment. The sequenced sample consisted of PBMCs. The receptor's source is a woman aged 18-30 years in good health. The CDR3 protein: CSVGEGGGTEAFF. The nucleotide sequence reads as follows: TGCAGCGTTGGGGAGGGTGGTGGGACTGAAGCTTTCTTT.